This T cell receptor (beta chain) was retrieved from a study of control samples from healthy donors and cancer patients. With respect to this clone: Other nucleotide sequences in the sample specify the same CDR3.

The CDR3 covers 14 residues. Germline V CDR1 and CDR2: MGHRA, YSYEKL. Trimming pared 4 bases from V and 0 bases from J, leaving 10 bases between. The method was immunoSEQ multiplex PCR; TCRdb's version includes in-frame clones alone and lacks a portion of them. Among 200,000 to 250,000 clones listed, just under 95% were seen once. The sample taken for sequencing was blood. The chain recombines TRBV4-1 with TRBJ2-7, with D possibly TRBD2 on 5 matching bases. The receptor's source is a man aged 50 or older in good health. The CDR3 protein is CASSRGEGSYEQYF. The DNA for the CDR3 is TGCGCCAGCAGCCGGGGAGAGGGCTCCTACGAGCAGTACTTC.